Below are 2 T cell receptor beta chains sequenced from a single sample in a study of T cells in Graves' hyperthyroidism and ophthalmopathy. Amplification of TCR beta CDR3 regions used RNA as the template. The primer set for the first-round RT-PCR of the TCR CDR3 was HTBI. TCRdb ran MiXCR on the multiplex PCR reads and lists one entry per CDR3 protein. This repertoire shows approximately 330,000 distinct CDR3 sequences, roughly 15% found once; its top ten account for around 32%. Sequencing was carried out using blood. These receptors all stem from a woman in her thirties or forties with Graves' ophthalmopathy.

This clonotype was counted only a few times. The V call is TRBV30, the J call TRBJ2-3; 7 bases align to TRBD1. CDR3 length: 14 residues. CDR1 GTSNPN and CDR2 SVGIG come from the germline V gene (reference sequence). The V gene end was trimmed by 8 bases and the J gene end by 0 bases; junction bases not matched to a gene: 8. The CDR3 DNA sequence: TGTGCCACCCGACAGGGCCCTAGCACAGATACGCAGTATTTT. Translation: CATRQGPSTDTQYF.

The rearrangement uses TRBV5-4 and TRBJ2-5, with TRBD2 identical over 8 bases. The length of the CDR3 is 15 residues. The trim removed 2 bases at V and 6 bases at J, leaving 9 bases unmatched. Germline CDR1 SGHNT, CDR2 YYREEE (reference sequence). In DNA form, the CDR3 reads TGTGCCAGCAGCTTAGGTGGGCGGGAGGAACAGACCCAGTACTTC. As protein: CASSLGGREEQTQYF.